This TCR beta chain derives from a study of T-cell memory formation after mild COVID-19. The CDR3 runs 14 residues. Trimming left V 3 bases short and J 5 bases short, with 13 bases between. Per germline, CDR1 LGHDT and CDR2 YNNKEL (reference sequence). Broader study findings: CD4+ contracting clones were found mainly in CM and EM, and CD8+ ones in EMRA.

TCRdb reprocessed the 5' RACE reads via MiXCR and lists one record per CDR3 protein. The sample carries fewer than 250,000 distinct CDR3 sequences, roughly 27% recorded once. In the case of this clonotype: Its specificity is unknown.

The sample comprised PBMCs or a T cell subset sorted from them (not recorded which). This clonotype was obtained from an adult woman who had mild COVID-19 (a few samples of this study predate the infection). Cell type and time point are not known. The chain has TRBV3-1 and TRBJ2-5; tentatively, D is TRBD1 (6 bases). The CDR3 protein is CASSHRTAGETQYF. The CDR3 DNA reads as TGTGCCAGCAGCCATCGGACAGCCGGGGAGACCCAGTACTTC.